Listed below are T cell receptor beta chains from one sample, sequenced in a study of blood T cell repertoires in COVID-19. Clones were sequenced by immunoSEQ multiplex PCR, and TCRdb holds only the in-frame ones, with some missing. Of some 150,000 clones listed, roughly 79% were seen once; the top ten hold approximately 9.2%. The sequenced sample was peripheral blood. Every receptor here comes from a human donor with acute or convalescent COVID-19. The donor label of this sample is uncertain. The CDR3 runs from the conserved cysteine through the conserved F or W. The D gene is left open where the match is weak. The size of a clone is reported for some rows only, either as once, few or many, or as a class for expanded clones.

CDR3aa	CDR3nt	v_gene	j_gene	abundance	d_gene
CASSLPRQGSSYNEQFF	TGTGCCAGCAGCTTACCCCGACAGGGGAGCTCCTACAATGAGCAGTTCTTC	TRBV7-3	TRBJ2-1	-	TRBD1
CASSLERSNGYTF	TGTGCCAGCAGCTTAGAACGGTCGAACGGCTACACCTTC	TRBV7-9	TRBJ1-2	-	-
CASSQDWPRSGSDTQYF	TGCGCCAGCAGCCAAGATTGGCCGCGTTCCGGGTCAGATACGCAGTATTTT	TRBV4-1	TRBJ2-3	-	-
CASSVGQGVDEQYF	TGTGCCAGCAGCGTCGGACAGGGAGTCGACGAGCAGTACTTC	TRBV9	TRBJ2-7	-	TRBD1
CAWSVRQGDSPLHF	TGTGCCTGGAGTGTACGGCAGGGGGATTCACCCCTCCACTTT	TRBV30	TRBJ1-6	-	TRBD1
CASSLGPDYGYTF	TGCGCCAGCAGCCTTGGGCCTGACTATGGCTACACCTTC	TRBV5-1	TRBJ1-2	-	-
CATGTSGPQETQYF	TGTGCCACCGGGACTAGCGGGCCACAAGAGACCCAGTACTTC	TRBV10-3	TRBJ2-5	-	TRBD2
CAVIARDRGNQPQHF	TGTGCCGTGATAGCTCGGGACAGGGGGAATCAGCCCCAGCATTTT	TRBV6-5	TRBJ1-5	-	TRBD1
CASSRGERGYQETQYF	TGTGCCAGCAGCCGTGGGGAGCGGGGGTACCAAGAGACCCAGTACTTC	TRBV11-1	TRBJ2-5	-	TRBD2
CASSLTGGAPGEQFF	TGTGCCAGCAGTCTCACGGGGGGGGCGCCCGGTGAGCAGTTCTTC	TRBV2	TRBJ2-1	-	TRBD2
CASSYSLRAGPMNTEAFF	TGTGCCAGCAGTTACTCCCTCCGGGCAGGGCCCATGAACACTGAAGCTTTCTTT	TRBV6-2/TRBV6-3	TRBJ1-1	-	-
CSVDSPGQGENTEAFF	TGCAGCGTTGATTCACCGGGACAGGGCGAGAACACTGAAGCTTTCTTT	TRBV29-1	TRBJ1-1	-	TRBD1
CASSFGTALNQPQHF	TGTGCCAGTAGTTTTGGGACAGCGCTCAATCAGCCCCAGCATTTT	TRBV19	TRBJ1-5	-	TRBD1
CASSLTGGLIDEQFF	TGTGCCAGCAGCTTGACAGGGGGCCTTATCGATGAGCAGTTCTTC	TRBV5-4	TRBJ2-1	-	TRBD1
CASRPAGTNTEAFF	TGTGCCAGTAGGCCCGCGGGAACGAACACTGAAGCTTTCTTT	TRBV19	TRBJ1-1	few	-
CATSRDPRDRVLSEAFF	TGTGCCACCAGCAGAGACCCCCGGGACAGGGTTCTCTCTGAAGCTTTCTTT	TRBV15	TRBJ1-1	-	TRBD1
CASSQDSGQAGNEQFF	TGTGCCAGCAGCCAAGATTCGGGACAGGCGGGAAATGAGCAGTTCTTC	TRBV14	TRBJ2-1	-	TRBD1
CASSRTGKGYTF	TGTGCCAGCAGTCGGACAGGAAAAGGCTACACCTTC	TRBV12-3/TRBV12-4	TRBJ1-2	-	TRBD1
CATSDTRGQHGETQYF	TGTGCCACCAGTGACACACGGGGACAGCATGGGGAGACCCAGTACTTC	TRBV24-1	TRBJ2-5	-	TRBD1
CASLPGQENYGYTF	TGTGCCAGTTTGCCGGGACAGGAAAACTATGGCTACACCTTC	TRBV5-6	TRBJ1-2	-	TRBD1
CASSPLPSLNNEQFF	TGTGCCAGCTCCCCGCTCCCTAGCCTTAACAATGAGCAGTTCTTC	TRBV18	TRBJ2-1	few	-
CASTSRNEKLFF	TGTGCCAGCACCTCGAGGAATGAAAAACTGTTTTTT	TRBV2	TRBJ1-4	-	-
CASSYSGAGDYNEQFF	TGTGCCAGCAGTTACTCTGGAGCGGGGGACTACAATGAGCAGTTCTTC	TRBV6-5	TRBJ2-1	-	TRBD2
CAWSDQAGYEQYF	TGTGCCTGGAGTGACCAGGCAGGCTACGAGCAGTACTTC	TRBV30	TRBJ2-7	many	-
CASSPKSRTGDSGELFF	TGTGCCAGCTCGCCCAAGAGCAGGACAGGGGATTCCGGGGAGCTGTTTTTT	TRBV18	TRBJ2-2	few	TRBD1
CASSLQNTEAFF	TGTGCCAGCAGCTTACAGAACACTGAAGCTTTCTTT	TRBV5-6	TRBJ1-1	-	-
CASGSTGPYNEQFF	TGTGCCAGCGGGTCGACAGGGCCCTACAATGAGCAGTTCTTC	TRBV25-1	TRBJ2-1	-	TRBD1
CASSSHKIWHTEAFF	TGTGCCAGCAGCTCGCATAAAATTTGGCACACTGAAGCTTTCTTT	TRBV11-2	TRBJ1-1	-	-
CASSPDGGETQYF	TGCGCCAGCAGCCCTGACGGAGGAGAGACCCAGTACTTC	TRBV5-1	TRBJ2-5	-	-
CASSLDPYRERNTEAFF	TGTGCCAGCAGCTTAGATCCTTACAGGGAAAGGAACACTGAAGCTTTCTTT	TRBV11-2	TRBJ1-1	-	-
CASSLGQGRREKLFF	TGTGCCAGCAGCTTAGGACAGGGAAGGAGAGAAAAACTGTTTTTT	TRBV11-2	TRBJ1-4	-	TRBD1
CASSLTGTGSNEQFF	TGTGCCAGCTCACTCACCGGGACAGGAAGTAATGAGCAGTTCTTC	TRBV18	TRBJ2-1	-	TRBD1
CASTRTDEAFF	TGTGCCAGCACCCGGACAGACGAAGCTTTCTTT	TRBV12-3/TRBV12-4	TRBJ1-1	-	-
CASSSTGWGYGYTF	TGCGCCAGCAGCTCTACAGGGTGGGGTTATGGCTACACCTTC	TRBV5-1	TRBJ1-2	-	-
CASSTSGTPPDTQYF	TGTGCCAGCTCCACCTCCGGGACTCCCCCAGATACGCAGTATTTT	TRBV18	TRBJ2-3	-	-
CASSPLTGSGNTEAFF	TGTGCCAGCTCACCACTCACCGGGTCGGGGAACACTGAAGCTTTCTTT	TRBV18	TRBJ1-1	-	-
CASTVGQGKADTQYF	TGTGCCAGCACTGTGGGACAGGGGAAGGCAGATACGCAGTATTTT	TRBV6-5	TRBJ2-3	few	TRBD1
CASSVVEREQFF	TGTGCCAGCAGCGTAGTGGAGCGGGAGCAGTTCTTC	TRBV9	TRBJ2-1	-	-
CASSESDEQFF	TGTGCCAGCAGTGAGTCGGATGAGCAGTTCTTC	TRBV2	TRBJ2-1	-	-
CATSRRGQGTEAFF	TGTGCCACCAGCAGAAGGGGACAGGGCACTGAAGCTTTCTTT	TRBV15	TRBJ1-1	-	TRBD1
CASSLNDRFVPGGYTF	TGTGCCAGCAGCTTGAATGACAGGTTTGTTCCCGGTGGCTACACCTTC	TRBV11-1	TRBJ1-2	-	-
CSVSGGTGGEKLFF	TGCAGCGTCTCAGGAGGAACGGGGGGTGAAAAACTGTTTTTT	TRBV29-1	TRBJ1-4	-	-
CASSHHRGTGGPINSPLHF	TGTGCCAGCAGCCACCACAGGGGGACAGGGGGCCCGATTAATTCACCCCTCCACTTT	TRBV7-9	TRBJ1-6	-	TRBD1
CASSSTGTGELFF	TGTGCCAGCAGTTCCACAGGAACCGGGGAGCTGTTTTTT	TRBV7-2	TRBJ2-2	-	-
CASSAIAGLGNTIYF	TGTGCCAGCAGCGCCATTGCGGGGCTCGGAAACACCATATATTTT	TRBV28	TRBJ1-3	-	-
CASSMNKNEQFF	TGTGCCAGTAGTATGAACAAGAATGAGCAGTTCTTC	TRBV19	TRBJ2-1	-	-
CASSSQETQYF	TGCGCCAGCAGCTCACAAGAGACCCAGTACTTC	TRBV5-1	TRBJ2-5	-	-
CASRGVGGSGANVLTF	TGTGCCAGCAGAGGCGTGGGGGGCTCTGGGGCCAACGTCCTGACTTTC	TRBV2	TRBJ2-6	-	-
CASSPPGQGGYGYTF	TGTGCCAGCAGCCCGCCGGGACAGGGAGGATATGGCTACACCTTC	TRBV5-4	TRBJ1-2	-	TRBD1
CASSQDSQDSNQPQHF	TGTGCCAGCAGCCAAGATTCGCAGGATAGCAATCAGCCCCAGCATTTT	TRBV3-1/TRBV3-2	TRBJ1-5	few	-
CASSQDPGLNTGELFF	TGCGCCAGCAGCCAAGATCCTGGGCTCAACACCGGGGAGCTGTTTTTT	TRBV4-1	TRBJ2-2	-	-